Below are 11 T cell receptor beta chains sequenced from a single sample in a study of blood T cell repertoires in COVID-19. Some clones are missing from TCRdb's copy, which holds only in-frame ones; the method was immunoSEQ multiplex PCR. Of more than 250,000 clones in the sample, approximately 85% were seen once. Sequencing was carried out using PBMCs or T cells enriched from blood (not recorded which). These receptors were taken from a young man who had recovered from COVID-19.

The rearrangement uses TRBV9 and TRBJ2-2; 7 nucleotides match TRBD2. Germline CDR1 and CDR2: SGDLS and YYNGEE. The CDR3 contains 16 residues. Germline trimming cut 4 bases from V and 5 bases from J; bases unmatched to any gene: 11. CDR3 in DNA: TGTGCCAGCAGCCCACGGAGTTCGGGGGGAACCGGGGAGCTGTTTTTT. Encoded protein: CASSPRSSGGTGELFF. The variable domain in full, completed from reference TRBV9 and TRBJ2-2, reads DSGVTQTPKHLITATGQRVTLRCSPRSGDLSVYWYQQSLDQGLQFLIQYYNGEERAKGNILERFSAQQFPDLHSELNLSSLELGDSALYFCASSPRSSGGTGELFFGEGSRLTVL.

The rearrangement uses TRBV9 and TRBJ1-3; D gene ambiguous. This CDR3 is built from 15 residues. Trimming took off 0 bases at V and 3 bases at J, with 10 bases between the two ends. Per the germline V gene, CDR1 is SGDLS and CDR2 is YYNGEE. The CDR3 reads CASSVEGSRGNTIYF. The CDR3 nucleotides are TGTGCCAGCAGCGTAGAAGGGAGTCGTGGAAACACCATATATTTT. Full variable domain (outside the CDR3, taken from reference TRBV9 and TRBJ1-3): DSGVTQTPKHLITATGQRVTLRCSPRSGDLSVYWYQQSLDQGLQFLIQYYNGEERAKGNILERFSAQQFPDLHSELNLSSLELGDSALYFCASSVEGSRGNTIYFGEGSWLTVV.

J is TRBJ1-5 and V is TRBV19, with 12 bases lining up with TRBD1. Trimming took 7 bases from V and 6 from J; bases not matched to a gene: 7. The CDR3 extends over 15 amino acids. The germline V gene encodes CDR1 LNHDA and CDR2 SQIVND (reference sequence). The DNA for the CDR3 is TGTGCCAGTAATTCCGGGACAGGGGGCTCTCAGCCCCAGCATTTT. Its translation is CASNSGTGGSQPQHF.

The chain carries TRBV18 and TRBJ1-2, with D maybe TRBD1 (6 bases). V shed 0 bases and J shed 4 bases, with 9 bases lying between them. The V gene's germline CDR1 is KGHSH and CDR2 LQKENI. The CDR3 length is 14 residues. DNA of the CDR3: TGTGCCAGCTCACCACCGGGGACACCCTATGGCTACACCTTC. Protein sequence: CASSPPGTPYGYTF. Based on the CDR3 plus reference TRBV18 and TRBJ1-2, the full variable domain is NAGVMQNPRHLVRRRGQEARLRCSPMKGHSHVYWYRQLPEEGLKFMVYLQKENIIDESGMPKERFSAEFPKEGPSILRIQQVVRGDSAAYFCASSPPGTPYGYTFGSGTRLTVV.

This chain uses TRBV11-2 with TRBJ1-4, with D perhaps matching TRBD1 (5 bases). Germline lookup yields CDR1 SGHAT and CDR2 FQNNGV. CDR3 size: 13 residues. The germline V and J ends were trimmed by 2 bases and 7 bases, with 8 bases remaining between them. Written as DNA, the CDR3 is TGTGCCAGCAGCTTACAGGGAGGTGAAAAACTGTTTTTT. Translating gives CASSLQGGEKLFF.

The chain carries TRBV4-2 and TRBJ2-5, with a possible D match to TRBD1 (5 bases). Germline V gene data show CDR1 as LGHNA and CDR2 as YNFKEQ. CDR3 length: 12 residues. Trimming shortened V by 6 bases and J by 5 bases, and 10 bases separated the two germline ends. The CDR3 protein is CASRSGSETQYF. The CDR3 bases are TGTGCCAGCAGATCAGGGTCGGAGACCCAGTACTTC.

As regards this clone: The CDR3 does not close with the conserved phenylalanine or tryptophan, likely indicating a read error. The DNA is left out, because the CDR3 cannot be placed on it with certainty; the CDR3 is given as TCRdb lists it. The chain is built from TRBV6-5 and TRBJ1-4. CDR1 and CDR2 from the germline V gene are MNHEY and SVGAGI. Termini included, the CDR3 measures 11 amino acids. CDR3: CASSYGTSFLL.

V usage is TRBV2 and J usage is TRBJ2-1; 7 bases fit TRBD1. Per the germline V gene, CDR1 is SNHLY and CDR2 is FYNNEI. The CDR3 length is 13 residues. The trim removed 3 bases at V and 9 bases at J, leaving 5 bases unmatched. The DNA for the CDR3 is TGTGCCAGCAGTGACCTTCGGACAGGTGAGCAGTTCTTC. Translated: CASSDLRTGEQFF.

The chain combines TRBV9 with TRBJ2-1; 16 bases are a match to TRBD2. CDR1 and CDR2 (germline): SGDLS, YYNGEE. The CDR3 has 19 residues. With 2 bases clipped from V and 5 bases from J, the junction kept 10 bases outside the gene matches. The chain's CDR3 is CASSVGLAGGLSTHNEQFF. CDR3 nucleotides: TGTGCCAGCAGCGTGGGACTAGCGGGGGGGCTCTCGACACACAATGAGCAGTTCTTC.

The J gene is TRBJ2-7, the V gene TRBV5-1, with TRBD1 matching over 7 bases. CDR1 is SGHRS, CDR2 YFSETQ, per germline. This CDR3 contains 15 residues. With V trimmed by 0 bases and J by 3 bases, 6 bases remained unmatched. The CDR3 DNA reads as TGCGCCAGCAGCTTGGGGGAGACAGGGCTCTACGAGCAGTACTTC. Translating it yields CASSLGETGLYEQYF.

Here the CDR3 DNA reads TGTGCCAGCAGTTCTCTGGCGGGCACAGATACGCAGTATTTT. Translation gives CASSSLAGTDTQYF. The gene calls are TRBV6-5 and TRBJ2-3; unclear D gene. V was shortened by 4 bases and J by 1 base, with 9 bases between the two germline ends. In germline, CDR1 is MNHEY, CDR2 SVGAGI. This CDR3 contains 14 residues.